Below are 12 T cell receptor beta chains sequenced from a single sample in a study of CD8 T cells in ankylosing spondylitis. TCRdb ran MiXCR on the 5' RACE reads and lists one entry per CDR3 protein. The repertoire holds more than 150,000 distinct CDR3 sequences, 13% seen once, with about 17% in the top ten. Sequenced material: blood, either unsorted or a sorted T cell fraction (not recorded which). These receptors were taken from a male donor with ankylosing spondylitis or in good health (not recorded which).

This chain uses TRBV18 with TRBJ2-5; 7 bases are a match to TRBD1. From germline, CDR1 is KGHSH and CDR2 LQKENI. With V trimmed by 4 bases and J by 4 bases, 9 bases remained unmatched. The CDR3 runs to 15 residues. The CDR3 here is CASSQGDRVGETQYF. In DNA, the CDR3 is TGTGCCAGCTCACAGGGCGACAGGGTAGGAGAGACCCAGTACTTC.

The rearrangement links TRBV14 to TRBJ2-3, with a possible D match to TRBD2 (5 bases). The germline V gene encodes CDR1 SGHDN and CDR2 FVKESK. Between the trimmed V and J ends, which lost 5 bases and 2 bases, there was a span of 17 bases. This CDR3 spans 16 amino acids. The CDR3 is CASSSRAGPYTDTQYF. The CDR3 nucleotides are TGTGCCAGCAGCTCGAGGGCTGGGCCTTACACAGATACGCAGTATTTT.

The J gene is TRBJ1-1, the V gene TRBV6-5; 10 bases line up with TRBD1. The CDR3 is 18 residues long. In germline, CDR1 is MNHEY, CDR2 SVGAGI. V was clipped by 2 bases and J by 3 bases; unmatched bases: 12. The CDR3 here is CASSYQTGGLRLDTEAFF. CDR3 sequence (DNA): TGTGCCAGCAGTTACCAGACAGGGGGCTTGAGGTTGGACACTGAAGCTTTCTTT.

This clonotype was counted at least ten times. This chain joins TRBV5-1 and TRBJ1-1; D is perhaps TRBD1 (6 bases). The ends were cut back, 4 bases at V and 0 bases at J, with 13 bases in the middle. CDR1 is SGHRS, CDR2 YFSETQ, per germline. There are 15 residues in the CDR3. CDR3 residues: CASSPKQGMNTEAFF. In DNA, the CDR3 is TGCGCCAGCAGCCCTAAACAGGGAATGAACACTGAAGCTTTCTTT.

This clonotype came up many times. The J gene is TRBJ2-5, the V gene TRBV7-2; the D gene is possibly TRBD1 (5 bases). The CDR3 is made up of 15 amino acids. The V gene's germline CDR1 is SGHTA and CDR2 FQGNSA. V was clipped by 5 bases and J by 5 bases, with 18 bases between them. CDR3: CASSLNSGSGETQYF. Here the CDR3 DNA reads TGTGCCAGCAGCCTGAACTCAGGCTCAGGGGAGACCCAGTACTTC.

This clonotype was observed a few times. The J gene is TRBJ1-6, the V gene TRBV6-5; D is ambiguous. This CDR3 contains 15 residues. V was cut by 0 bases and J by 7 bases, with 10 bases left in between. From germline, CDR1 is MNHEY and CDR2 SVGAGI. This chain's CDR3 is CASSYSSDYNSPLHF. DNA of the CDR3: TGTGCCAGCAGTTACTCGAGCGACTACAATTCACCCCTCCACTTT.

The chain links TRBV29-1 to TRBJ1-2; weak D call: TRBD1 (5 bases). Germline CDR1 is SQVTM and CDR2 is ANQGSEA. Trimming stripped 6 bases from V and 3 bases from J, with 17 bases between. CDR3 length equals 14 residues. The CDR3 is CSVVGGGNDYGYTF. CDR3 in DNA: TGCAGCGTCGTCGGGGGGGGGAACGACTATGGCTACACCTTC. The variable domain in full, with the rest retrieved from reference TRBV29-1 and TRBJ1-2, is SAVISQKPSRDICQRGTSLTIQCQVDSQVTMMFWYRQQPGQSLTLIATANQGSEATYESGFVIDKFPISRPNLTFSTLTVSNMSPEDSSIYLCSVVGGGNDYGYTFGSGTRLTVV.

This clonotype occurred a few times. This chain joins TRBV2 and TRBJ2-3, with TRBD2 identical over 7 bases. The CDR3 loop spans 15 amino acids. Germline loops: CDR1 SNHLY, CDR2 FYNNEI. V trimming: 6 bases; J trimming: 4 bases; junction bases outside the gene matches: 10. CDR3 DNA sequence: TGTGCCAGCAGCTACCGTCTAGCGGACCCAGATACGCAGTATTTT. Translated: CASSYRLADPDTQYF.

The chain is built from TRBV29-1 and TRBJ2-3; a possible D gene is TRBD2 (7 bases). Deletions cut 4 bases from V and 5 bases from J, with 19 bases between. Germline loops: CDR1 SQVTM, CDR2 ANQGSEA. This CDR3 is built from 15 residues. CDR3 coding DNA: TGCAGCGTTGCCCGCGGGGGCGCTTGGGAAGATACGCAGTATTTT. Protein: CSVARGGAWEDTQYF.

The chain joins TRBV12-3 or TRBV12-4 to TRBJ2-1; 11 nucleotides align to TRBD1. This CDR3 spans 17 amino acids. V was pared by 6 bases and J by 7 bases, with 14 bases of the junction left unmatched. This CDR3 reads CASSPRFGTGGLNEQFF. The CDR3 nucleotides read TGTGCCAGCAGCCCCCGGTTCGGGACAGGGGGATTGAATGAGCAGTTCTTC.

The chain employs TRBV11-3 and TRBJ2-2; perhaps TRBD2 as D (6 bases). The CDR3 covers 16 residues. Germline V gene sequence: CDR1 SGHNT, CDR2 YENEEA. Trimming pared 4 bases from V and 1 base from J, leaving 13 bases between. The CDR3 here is CASSSYLGGNTGELFF. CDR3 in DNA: TGTGCCAGCAGCTCCTACCTGGGGGGGAACACCGGGGAGCTGTTTTTT.

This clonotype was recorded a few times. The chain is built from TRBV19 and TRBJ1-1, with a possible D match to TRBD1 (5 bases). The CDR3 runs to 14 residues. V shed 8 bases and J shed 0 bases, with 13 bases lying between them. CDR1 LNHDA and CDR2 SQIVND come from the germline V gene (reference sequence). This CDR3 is CASRQSGVNTEAFF. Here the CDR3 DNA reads TGTGCCAGTCGACAGTCGGGGGTGAACACTGAAGCTTTCTTT.